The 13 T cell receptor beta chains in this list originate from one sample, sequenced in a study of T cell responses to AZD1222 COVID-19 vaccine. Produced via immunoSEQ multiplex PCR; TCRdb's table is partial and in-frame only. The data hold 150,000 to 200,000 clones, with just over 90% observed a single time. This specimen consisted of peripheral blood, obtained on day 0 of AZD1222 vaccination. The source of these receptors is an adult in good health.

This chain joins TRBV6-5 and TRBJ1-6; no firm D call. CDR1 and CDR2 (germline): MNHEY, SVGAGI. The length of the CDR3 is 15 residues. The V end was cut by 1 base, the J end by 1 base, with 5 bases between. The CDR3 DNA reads TGTGCCAGCAGTTACTTCCGGTCCTATAATTCACCCCTCCACTTT. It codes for CASSYFRSYNSPLHF.

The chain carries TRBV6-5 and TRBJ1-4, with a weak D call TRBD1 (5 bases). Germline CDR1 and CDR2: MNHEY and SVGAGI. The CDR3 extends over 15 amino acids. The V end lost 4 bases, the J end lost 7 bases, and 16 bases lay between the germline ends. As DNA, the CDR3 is TGTGCCAGCAGTTCCCTGACGGCCGGGGGTGAAAAACTGTTTTTT. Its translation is CASSSLTAGGEKLFF.

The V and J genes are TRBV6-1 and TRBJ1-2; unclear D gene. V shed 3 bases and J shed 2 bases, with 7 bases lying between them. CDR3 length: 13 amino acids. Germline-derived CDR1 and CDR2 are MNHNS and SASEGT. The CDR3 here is CASSEGPNYGYTF. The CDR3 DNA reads TGTGCCAGCAGTGAGGGCCCCAACTATGGCTACACCTTC.

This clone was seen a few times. The CDR3 loop reads CASSSSGTSGGYEQYF. CDR3 nucleotide sequence: TGTGCCAGTAGTTCCTCCGGGACTAGCGGGGGTTACGAGCAGTACTTC. This sequence joins TRBV19 and TRBJ2-7, with 14 bases identical to TRBD2. Germline trimming cut 5 bases from V and 4 bases from J; bases unmatched to any gene: 7. CDR1 LNHDA and CDR2 SQIVND come from the germline V gene (reference sequence). The CDR3 has 16 residues.

In nucleotides, the CDR3 is TGTGCCAGCAGCTTCTCCAGCAGGAGCTCTGGAAACACCATATATTTT. Protein product: CASSFSSRSSGNTIYF. V usage is TRBV7-6 and J usage is TRBJ1-3; D is unclear. There are 16 residues in the CDR3. Trimming pared 3 bases from V and 0 bases from J, leaving 12 bases between. Germline lookup yields CDR1 SGHVS and CDR2 FNYEAQ.

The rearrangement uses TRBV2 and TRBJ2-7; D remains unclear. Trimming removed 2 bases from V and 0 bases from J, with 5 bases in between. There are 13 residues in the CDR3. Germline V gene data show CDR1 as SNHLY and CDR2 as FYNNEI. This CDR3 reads CASSETHSYEQYF. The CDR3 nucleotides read TGTGCCAGCAGTGAAACACACTCCTACGAGCAGTACTTC.

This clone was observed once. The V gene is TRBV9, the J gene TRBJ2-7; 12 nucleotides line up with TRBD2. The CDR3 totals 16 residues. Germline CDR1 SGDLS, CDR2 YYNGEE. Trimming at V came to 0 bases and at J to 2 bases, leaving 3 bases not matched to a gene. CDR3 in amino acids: CASSVGASGGAYEQYF. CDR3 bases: TGTGCCAGCAGCGTAGGGGCTAGCGGGGGGGCCTACGAGCAGTACTTC.

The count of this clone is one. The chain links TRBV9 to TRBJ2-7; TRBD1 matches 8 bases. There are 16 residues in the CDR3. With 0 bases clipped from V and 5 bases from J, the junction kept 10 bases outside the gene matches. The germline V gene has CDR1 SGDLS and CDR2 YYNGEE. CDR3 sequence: CASSVGGTGGSHEQYF. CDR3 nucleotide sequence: TGTGCCAGCAGCGTAGGGGGAACAGGGGGGTCCCACGAGCAGTACTTC.

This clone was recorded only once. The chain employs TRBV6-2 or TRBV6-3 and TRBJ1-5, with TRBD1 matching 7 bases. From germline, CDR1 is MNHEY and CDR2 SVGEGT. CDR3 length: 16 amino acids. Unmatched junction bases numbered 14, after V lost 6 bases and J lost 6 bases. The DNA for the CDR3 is TGTGCCAGCAGCTATGACAGGGAGGGATACGCTCAGCCCCAGCATTTT. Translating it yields CASSYDREGYAQPQHF.

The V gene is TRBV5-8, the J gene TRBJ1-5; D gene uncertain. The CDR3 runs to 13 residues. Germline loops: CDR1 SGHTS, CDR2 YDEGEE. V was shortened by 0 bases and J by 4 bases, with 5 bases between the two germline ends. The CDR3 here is CASSLGLNQPQHF. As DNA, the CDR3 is TGTGCCAGCAGCTTGGGCCTTAATCAGCCCCAGCATTTT. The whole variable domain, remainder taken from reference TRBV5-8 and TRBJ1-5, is EAGVTQSPTHLIKTRGQQATLRCSPISGHTSVYWYQQALGLGLQFLLWYDEGEERNRGNFPPRFSGRQFPNYSSELNVNALELEDSALYLCASSLGLNQPQHFGDGTRLSIL.

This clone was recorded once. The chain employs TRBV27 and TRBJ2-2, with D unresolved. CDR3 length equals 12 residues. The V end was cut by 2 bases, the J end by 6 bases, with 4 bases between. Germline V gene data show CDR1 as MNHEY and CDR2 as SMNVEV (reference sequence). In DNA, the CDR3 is TGTGCCAGCAGTTTAACGGCCGGGGAGCTGTTTTTT. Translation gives CASSLTAGELFF.

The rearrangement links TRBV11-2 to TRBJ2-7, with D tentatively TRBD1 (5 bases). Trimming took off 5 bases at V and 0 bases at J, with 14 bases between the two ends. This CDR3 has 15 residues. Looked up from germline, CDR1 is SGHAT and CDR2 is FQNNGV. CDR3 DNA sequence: TGTGCCAGCAGCCCTGTGGGCAGGGTCTCCTACGAGCAGTACTTC. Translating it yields CASSPVGRVSYEQYF.

CDR3 bases: TGCGCCAGCAGCCAAGATGTCTTCGGGAGTCCGAGCTCCTACGAGCAGTACTTC. Translation: CASSQDVFGSPSSYEQYF. This sequence joins TRBV4-1 and TRBJ2-7; tentative D call: TRBD2 (6 bases). Per germline, CDR1 MGHRA and CDR2 YSYEKL. The CDR3 runs to 18 residues. The V end lost 0 bases, the J end lost 0 bases, and 18 bases lay between the germline ends.